The 30 T cell receptor beta chains below come from one sample, sequenced in a study of T cells after yellow fever vaccination. One entry per CDR3 protein results from TCRdb running MiXCR on the 5' RACE reads. This table holds about 130,000 distinct CDR3 sequences, around 9.8% found once. Material: CD8+ T cells sorted from PBMCs, obtained on the day of the yellow fever booster vaccination. The origin of the receptors is a man between 18 and 35 years old who received the YFV17D yellow fever vaccine.

Only a few counts were recorded for this clonotype. V gene TRBV7-6 combines with J gene TRBJ2-3; 7 bases align to TRBD2. CDR1 and CDR2 (germline): SGHVS, FNYEAQ. The J segment lost 11 bases and the V segment lost 5 bases, leaving 4 bases of the junction unmatched. The CDR3 spans 11 residues. Here the CDR3 DNA reads TGTGCCAGCAGCCCCGGACTAGTGCAGTATTTT. Amino acid sequence: CASSPGLVQYF.

The rearrangement links TRBV15 to TRBJ1-3; D is unclear. The CDR3 length is 15 residues. V gave up 0 bases and J gave up 2 bases, with 8 bases separating them. Germline V gene data show CDR1 as LNHNV and CDR2 as YYDKDF (reference sequence). The CDR3 nucleotides are TGTGCCACCAGCAGAGATCCCAGCACTGGAAACACCATATATTTT. Its protein is CATSRDPSTGNTIYF.

There are a few counts of this clonotype. This rearrangement joins TRBV12-3 or TRBV12-4 to TRBJ1-5; D not certain. Trimming left V 5 bases short and J 9 bases short, with 14 bases between. The CDR3 runs to 13 residues. The CDR3 sequence: CASSTFDGRPQHF. CDR3 sequence (DNA): TGTGCCAGCAGTACTTTCGACGGACGGCCCCAGCATTTT.

The sample holds many counts of this clonotype. The V call is TRBV11-2, the J call TRBJ2-3, with no clear D. The length of the CDR3 is 15 residues. Germline V gives CDR1 SGHAT, CDR2 FQNNGV. Trimming shortened V by 3 bases and J by 6 bases, and 16 bases separated the two germline ends. CDR3 in amino acids: CASSLGGGELDTQYF. CDR3 DNA: TGTGCCAGCAGCTTGGGCGGTGGGGAATTGGATACGCAGTATTTT.

This clonotype was seen repeatedly, ten times or more. This chain connects TRBV15 to TRBJ1-4, with 7 bases that match TRBD1. Germline V gene lookup returns CDR1 LNHNV and CDR2 YYDKDF (reference sequence). The CDR3 runs to 16 residues. Losses at the gene ends were 5 bases for V and 0 bases for J; bases not matched to a gene: 6. CDR3 coding DNA: TGTGCCACCAGCCCAGACAGGGCTGCAACTAATGAAAAACTGTTTTTT. Encoded protein: CATSPDRAATNEKLFF. Drawing the rest from reference TRBV15 and TRBJ1-4, the complete variable domain is DAMVIQNPRYQVTQFGKPVTLSCSQTLNHNVMYWYQQKSSQAPKLLFHYYDKDFNNEADTPDNFQSRRPNTSFCFLDIRSPGLGDTAMYLCATSPDRAATNEKLFFGSGTQLSVL.

The chain employs TRBV12-3 or TRBV12-4 and TRBJ2-6; perhaps TRBD1 as D (6 bases). CDR3 length: 16 residues. Trimming cost V 6 bases and J 2 bases, with 14 bases left between them. The CDR3, as DNA: TGTGCCAGCAGCGGTTTGGGGGCCGCTGGGGCCAACGTCCTGACTTTC. It yields the protein CASSGLGAAGANVLTF.

This clonotype has a count of ten or more. The V gene is TRBV5-1, the J gene TRBJ1-1; D remains ambiguous. Germline CDR1 is SGHRS and CDR2 is YFSETQ. This CDR3 spans 13 amino acids. V was shortened by 4 bases and J by 5 bases, with 12 bases between the two germline ends. The CDR3 sequence is CASSVIGGTEAFF. The CDR3 nucleotides read TGCGCCAGCAGCGTGATTGGAGGGACTGAAGCTTTCTTT.

This clonotype has only a few counts. The genes are TRBV9 and TRBJ2-5; 11 bases map to TRBD2. V gave up 4 bases and J gave up 5 bases; unmatched junction bases: 7. The germline CDR1 and CDR2 sequences are SGDLS and YYNGEE. The length of the CDR3 is 15 residues. CDR3 DNA sequence: TGTGCCAGCAGCCCAACTCCTAGCGGGGGGGAGACCCAGTACTTC. Translating gives CASSPTPSGGETQYF.

This clonotype was observed many times. The chain has TRBV29-1 and TRBJ2-3, with 12 bases that match TRBD2. V was pared by 6 bases and J by 4 bases, with 20 bases of the junction left unmatched. The V gene's germline CDR1 is SQVTM and CDR2 ANQGSEA. This CDR3 spans 19 amino acids. CDR3 sequence: CSVEFADPSGGVFADTQYF. The CDR3 nucleotides read TGCAGCGTCGAATTCGCCGATCCTAGCGGGGGGGTCTTCGCAGATACGCAGTATTTT.

This clonotype came up a few times. The chain couples TRBV11-1 to TRBJ1-6; 7 nucleotides line up with TRBD1. CDR1 SGHAT and CDR2 FQDESV come from the germline V gene (reference sequence). Trimming removed 3 bases from V and 6 bases from J; junction bases left unmatched: 8. This CDR3 is 16 amino acids long. In nucleotides, the CDR3 is TGTGCCAGCAGCTTGGGATCGACAGGGTTTAATTCACCCCTCCACTTT. Translated: CASSLGSTGFNSPLHF.

This clonotype was recorded a few times. The genes are TRBV4-3 and TRBJ1-1; D may be TRBD1 (6 bases). The length of the CDR3 is 17 residues. Trimming removed 1 base at V and 10 bases at J, with 25 bases between. Germline V gene lookup returns CDR1 LGHNA and CDR2 YSLEER. The CDR3 loop reads CASSQGSNFGGPGLAFF. The CDR3 DNA is TGCGCCAGCAGCCAAGGTAGCAATTTCGGGGGGCCAGGATTAGCTTTCTTT.

The rearrangement links TRBV19 to TRBJ1-5; tentative D call: TRBD1 (5 bases). CDR1 LNHDA and CDR2 SQIVND come from the germline V gene (reference sequence). The CDR3 length is 13 residues. The V gene lost 5 bases and the J gene lost 5 bases, with 10 bases spanning the gap. The CDR3 is CASSPAGDQPQHF. The CDR3, as DNA: TGTGCCAGTAGTCCCGCGGGGGATCAGCCCCAGCATTTT.

This clonotype was seen a handful of times. This chain uses TRBV27 with TRBJ1-6; a possible D gene is TRBD1 (5 bases). The CDR3 spans 15 residues. The V gene lost 2 bases and the J gene lost 2 bases, with 7 bases spanning the gap. The germline CDR1 and CDR2 sequences are MNHEY and SMNVEV (reference sequence). The CDR3: CASSLGAAYNSPLHF. Written as DNA, the CDR3 is TGTGCCAGCAGTTTAGGGGCAGCCTATAATTCACCCCTCCACTTT.

The CDR3 DNA is TGTGCCAGCAGTTCCTTTCTAGGGCCCCAGCATTTT. It encodes CASSSFLGPQHF. The chain links TRBV27 to TRBJ1-5; no clear D. The CDR3 runs 12 residues. V dropped 4 bases and J dropped 9 bases, with 10 bases sitting between them. The germline CDR1 and CDR2 sequences are MNHEY and SMNVEV (reference sequence).

The CDR3 here is CASSASGGELFF. The CDR3, as DNA: TGTGCCAGCAGCGCTAGCGGCGGGGAGCTGTTTTTT. The chain employs TRBV9 and TRBJ2-2; TRBD2 matches 7 bases. The V segment lost 3 bases and the J segment 7 bases; nucleotides outside the gene matches: 0. This CDR3 has 12 residues. Per the germline V gene, CDR1 is SGDLS and CDR2 is YYNGEE.

This clonotype was seen more than once but under ten times. The chain uses TRBV6-2 or TRBV6-3 and TRBJ2-2; 13 nucleotides agree with TRBD2. Trimming took 8 bases from V and 6 from J; bases not matched to a gene: 12. Germline CDR1 and CDR2: MNHEY and SVGEGT. This CDR3 is built from 17 residues. The CDR3 DNA is TGTGCCAGCGAGCCGGGACTAGCGGGGCGAAGCCCCGGGGAGCTGTTTTTT. Encoded protein: CASEPGLAGRSPGELFF.

The table lists this clonotype with a few counts. The rearrangement links TRBV10-1 to TRBJ2-5; D gene unclear. V lost 0 bases, J lost 4 bases, and 9 bases lay in between. The CDR3 length is 14 residues. Germline lookup yields CDR1 WNHNN and CDR2 SYGVQD (reference sequence). The CDR3 DNA follows: TGCGCCAGCAGTGAGTCGCGGTGGGGAGAGACCCAGTACTTC. As protein: CASSESRWGETQYF.

The V call is TRBV7-7, the J call TRBJ2-7; TRBD1 aligns across 10 bases. The CDR3 is 15 amino acids. V dropped 6 bases and J dropped 6; count of bases not matched to a gene: 11. In germline, CDR1 is SSHAT, CDR2 FNYEAQ (reference sequence). The CDR3 protein is CASSQTGGATSEQYF. Here the CDR3 DNA reads TGTGCCAGCAGTCAGACAGGGGGCGCGACCAGCGAGCAGTACTTC. The full variable domain, completed using reference TRBV7-7 and TRBJ2-7, is GAGVSQSPRYKVTKRGQDVTLRCDPISSHATLYWYQQALGQGPEFLTYFNYEAQPDKSGLPSDRFSAERPEGSISTLTIQRTEQRDSAMYRCASSQTGGATSEQYFGPGTRLTVT.

This clonotype showed up many times. The J gene is TRBJ2-7, the V gene TRBV7-6; 7 positions match TRBD1. This CDR3 is built from 15 residues. Germline-derived CDR1 and CDR2 are SGHVS and FNYEAQ. The junction had 10 bases not matched to a gene; V was cut back by 5 bases and J by 3 bases. The CDR3 bases are TGTGCCAGCAGCCGTAATCTCGGGACAGACTACGAGCAGTACTTC. Translating it yields CASSRNLGTDYEQYF.

CDR3 sequence: CASSYSTRNEQFF. As DNA, the CDR3 is TGTGCCAGCAGTTACTCTACCCGCAATGAGCAGTTCTTC. The V and J genes are TRBV6-2 or TRBV6-3 and TRBJ2-1; D is undetermined. This CDR3 has 13 amino acids. V dropped 0 bases and J dropped 6 bases, with 6 bases sitting between them. CDR1 and CDR2 (germline): MNHEY, SVGEGT.

This clonotype was counted only a few times. This chain links TRBV15 with TRBJ2-7, with a tentative D call TRBD2 (6 bases). There are 15 residues in the CDR3. Trimming shortened V by 5 bases and J by 2 bases, and 16 bases separated the two germline ends. Germline CDR1 reads LNHNV; CDR2 reads YYDKDF (reference sequence). CDR3 bases: TGTGCCACCAGCCCGGCGGCGGGGTTAACCTACGAGCAGTACTTC. This gives the protein CATSPAAGLTYEQYF.

The rearrangement joins TRBV6-1 to TRBJ1-5; 7 nucleotides align to TRBD1. V trimming: 4 bases; J trimming: 5 bases; junction bases outside the gene matches: 8. The germline CDR1 and CDR2 sequences are MNHNS and SASEGT. The CDR3 is 15 amino acids. The chain's CDR3 is CASSGLTGLDQPQHF. The CDR3 DNA sequence: TGTGCCAGCAGTGGATTGACAGGGTTGGATCAGCCCCAGCATTTT.

J is TRBJ2-2 and V is TRBV7-3; 8 positions agree with TRBD2. Germline values: CDR1 SGHTA, CDR2 FQGTGA. The V segment lost 3 bases and the J segment 1 base; nucleotides outside the gene matches: 4. The CDR3 runs to 16 residues. The DNA of the CDR3 is TGTGCCAGCAGCTTCAGCGGGGGCCTGAACACCGGGGAGCTGTTTTTT. This translates into CASSFSGGLNTGELFF.

This clonotype was detected a few times. The chain has TRBV6-4 and TRBJ2-7, with TRBD2 identical over 7 bases. The V gene's germline CDR1 is MRHNA and CDR2 SNTAGT. The CDR3 length is 13 residues. V shed 2 bases, J shed 6 bases, and the junction held 4 bases outside the gene matches. CDR3 DNA sequence: TGTGCCAGCAGTGACATGGGGGGGAGCGAGCAGTACTTC. Translation: CASSDMGGSEQYF.

In this sample, this clonotype turned up a few times. The V call is TRBV6-5, the J call TRBJ2-1; possibly TRBD1 for D (6 bases). V was shortened by 6 bases and J by 5 bases, with 20 bases between the two germline ends. Germline values: CDR1 MNHEY, CDR2 SVGAGI. The CDR3 contains 16 residues. The CDR3 coding sequence is TGTGCCAGCAGCGAAACCGGCCTGGGACAACACAATGAGCAGTTCTTC. Protein sequence: CASSETGLGQHNEQFF.

The chain uses TRBV7-8 and TRBJ2-5, with TRBD2 as a possible D gene (5 bases). V lost 5 bases and J 5 bases, leaving 18 bases between the germline ends. The CDR3 length is 15 residues. Germline V gene data show CDR1 as SGHVS and CDR2 as FQNEAQ. CDR3 nucleotides: TGTGCCAGCAGCATAGGCGGAGGCACCCTGGAGACCCAGTACTTC. Its translation is CASSIGGGTLETQYF.

This clonotype was seen more than once but under ten times. The chain recombines TRBV4-2 with TRBJ2-1; 7 positions match TRBD1. The CDR3 is 15 amino acids. Losses at the gene ends were 4 bases for V and 4 bases for J; bases not matched to a gene: 7. Per germline, CDR1 LGHNA and CDR2 YNFKEQ. Here the CDR3 DNA reads TGTGCCAGCAGCCCGACAGGGTACGTGTACAATGAGCAGTTCTTC. Protein sequence: CASSPTGYVYNEQFF.

The CDR3 DNA sequence: TGTGCCAGCAGCTTAGGAGTGCCGGACAGGGGAATTGGCGGGGAGCTGTTTTTT. As protein: CASSLGVPDRGIGGELFF. This chain links TRBV5-6 with TRBJ2-2; 9 nucleotides align to TRBD1. The CDR3 has 18 amino acids. Trimming at V came to 2 bases and at J to 7 bases, leaving 15 bases not matched to a gene. Germline V lookup: CDR1 SGHDT, CDR2 YYEEEE.

This clonotype came up a few times. The rearrangement links TRBV5-6 to TRBJ1-5; TRBD1 might be the D (6 bases). Per germline, CDR1 SGHDT and CDR2 YYEEEE. This CDR3 has 15 residues. Trimming removed 3 bases from V and 4 bases from J, with 14 bases in between. CDR3: CASSYYTQGNQPQHF. CDR3 bases: TGTGCCAGCAGCTACTATACCCAGGGGAATCAGCCCCAGCATTTT.

This clonotype was seen a few times. The chain combines TRBV3-1 with TRBJ2-7, with D perhaps TRBD2 (5 bases). Germline assignment: CDR1 LGHDT and CDR2 YNNKEL (reference sequence). V dropped 0 bases and J dropped 5 bases, with 14 bases sitting between them. The CDR3 is made up of 15 amino acids. This chain's CDR3 is CASSQEQGLPHEQYF. Here the CDR3 DNA reads TGTGCCAGCAGCCAAGAGCAAGGACTTCCCCACGAGCAGTACTTC.